Presented here are 14 T cell receptor beta chains from one specimen sequenced in a study of graft-versus-host responses after intestinal transplantation. Here immunoSEQ multiplex PCR was the method, and the copy in TCRdb shows in-frame clones only, minus some. The sample records 95,000 to 130,000 clones, just over 90% being singletons. Their antigens are not known. The source material was unstimulated CD4+ T cells sorted from spleen or lymph node cells, sampled before intestinal transplant. The receptors shown here come from a human donor who received an intestinal transplant.

This chain links TRBV7-9 with TRBJ2-3; 14 bases line up with TRBD2. There are 17 residues in the CDR3. The germline V gene has CDR1 SEHNR and CDR2 FQNEAQ (reference sequence). Unmatched junction bases numbered 8, after V lost 3 bases and J lost 6 bases. CDR3 bases: TGTGCCAGCAGCTTCGACGGACTAGCGGGAGGTGGGGATACGCAGTATTTT. The encoded protein is CASSFDGLAGGGDTQYF.

This clone has a single count. Other DNA variants within this sample encode the same CDR3. V is TRBV30 and J is TRBJ1-2, with D perhaps matching TRBD1 (6 bases). CDR1 is GTSNPN and CDR2 is SVGIG in the germline V gene (reference sequence). The length of the CDR3 is 12 residues. Trimming cost V 0 bases and J 4 bases, with 6 bases left between them. CDR3 residues: CAWSVQGYGYTF. The CDR3 DNA follows: TGTGCCTGGAGTGTACAGGGCTATGGCTACACCTTC.

The chain joins TRBV5-1 to TRBJ2-3, with a tentative D call TRBD1 (5 bases). With 0 bases removed from V and 2 bases from J, the gap between germline ends came to 10 bases. Germline CDR1 SGHRS, CDR2 YFSETQ. The CDR3 spans 15 residues. The CDR3, as DNA: TGCGCCAGCAGCTTGGGGGGCCCCTCCACAGATACGCAGTATTTT. This translates into CASSLGGPSTDTQYF.

This clone was seen a few times. The CDR3 protein is CASSYSWDTSYEQYF. The CDR3 DNA reads as TGTGCCAGCAGTTACTCTTGGGACACCTCCTACGAGCAGTACTTC. The rearrangement links TRBV6-5 to TRBJ2-7; D is perhaps TRBD1 (6 bases). Germline V gives CDR1 MNHEY, CDR2 SVGAGI. Trimming stripped 0 bases from V and 0 bases from J, with 9 bases between. The CDR3 spans 15 residues.

This CDR3 is CASSLPDRNEKLFF. The CDR3 DNA reads as TGCGCCAGCAGCCTACCGGACAGAAATGAAAAACTGTTTTTT. The rearrangement links TRBV5-1 to TRBJ1-4, with a tentative D call TRBD1 (6 bases). With 4 bases removed from V and 5 bases from J, the gap between germline ends came to 12 bases. Germline V lookup: CDR1 SGHRS, CDR2 YFSETQ. CDR3 size: 14 residues.

The chain employs TRBV6-1 and TRBJ2-7, with TRBD2 as a possible D gene (6 bases). This CDR3 spans 13 amino acids. V was trimmed by 10 bases and J by 5 bases, leaving 18 bases between them. Germline V lookup: CDR1 MNHNS, CDR2 SASEGT. The CDR3 is CAIASGLVDEQYF. In nucleotides, the CDR3 is TGTGCCATCGCATCGGGACTTGTGGACGAGCAGTACTTC.

The chain's CDR3 is CASSQEHGGKYGYTF. DNA for the CDR3: TGTGCCAGCAGCCAAGAGCACGGAGGGAAGTACGGCTACACCTTC. The chain carries TRBV14 and TRBJ1-2; D not certain. V was cut by 0 bases and J by 8 bases, with 16 bases left in between. There are 15 residues in the CDR3. The germline CDR1 and CDR2 sequences are SGHDN and FVKESK.

The V call is TRBV30, the J call TRBJ2-7; 11 bases fit TRBD1. The germline gives CDR1 GTSNPN, CDR2 SVGIG (reference sequence). After removal of 4 bases from V and 7 bases from J, the junction contained 12 bases not matched to a gene. This CDR3 has 15 residues. The CDR3 DNA follows: TGTGCCTGGACCTCGGGGGAGGGACAGGGGGAGGAGCAGTACTTC. The encoded protein is CAWTSGEGQGEEQYF. The complete variable domain, with remaining parts taken from reference TRBV30 and TRBJ2-7, reads SQTIHQWPATLVQPVGSPLSLECTVEGTSNPNLYWYRQAAGRGLQLLFYSVGIGQISSEVPQNLSASRPQDRQFILSSKKLLLSDSGFYLCAWTSGEGQGEEQYFGPGTRLTVT.

The V and J genes are TRBV9 and TRBJ2-2; D is possibly TRBD1 (5 bases). Germline V gene lookup returns CDR1 SGDLS and CDR2 YYNGEE. V gave up 4 bases and J gave up 0 bases, with 19 bases separating them. CDR3 size: 18 residues. The CDR3 bases are TGTGCCAGCAGCAATAGGGGTCGGGCCACAGCGAACACCGGGGAGCTGTTTTTT. It is translated as CASSNRGRATANTGELFF.

The V call is TRBV25-1, the J call TRBJ2-1; 12 bases match TRBD2. V lost 3 bases, J lost 9 bases, and 6 bases stayed unmatched. CDR3 length equals 15 residues. The germline V gene encodes CDR1 MGHDK and CDR2 SYGVNS. For the CDR3, the DNA is TGTGCCAGCAGTGACCACGCTAGCGGGGGGGGTGAGCAGTTCTTC. The encoded protein is CASSDHASGGGEQFF. Looking up the rest from reference TRBV25-1 and TRBJ2-1 gives the full variable domain: EADIYQTPRYLVIGTGKKITLECSQTMGHDKMYWYQQDPGMELHLIHYSYGVNSTEKGDLSSESTVSRIRTEHFPLTLESARPSHTSQYLCASSDHASGGGEQFFGPGTRLTVL.

This clone was counted once. This chain joins TRBV5-1 and TRBJ2-5; no clear D. Trimming stripped 4 bases from V and 2 bases from J, with 9 bases between. CDR3 length: 13 amino acids. From germline, CDR1 is SGHRS and CDR2 YFSETQ. CDR3 loop: CASSRMRQETQYF. As DNA, the CDR3 is TGCGCCAGCAGCCGTATGAGGCAAGAGACCCAGTACTTC.

The chain has TRBV2 and TRBJ1-1; perhaps TRBD1 as D (5 bases). Trimming left V 6 bases short and J 1 base short, with 9 bases between. The germline gives CDR1 SNHLY, CDR2 FYNNEI. The CDR3 contains 13 residues. The CDR3 nucleotides are TGTGCCAGCAGCCCCGGGGGGAACACTGAAGCTTTCTTT. Protein product: CASSPGGNTEAFF.

The V call is TRBV5-1, the J call TRBJ2-7, with D perhaps TRBD2 (6 bases). V was pared by 4 bases and J by 5 bases, with 19 bases between. The V gene's germline CDR1 is SGHRS and CDR2 YFSETQ. CDR3 length: 15 amino acids. The DNA for the CDR3 is TGCGCCAGCAGCCCGCTTGTTTGGGGAGGAAACGAGCAGTACTTC. It specifies CASSPLVWGGNEQYF. Filled out from reference TRBV5-1 and TRBJ2-7, the complete variable domain reads KAGVTQTPRYLIKTRGQQVTLSCSPISGHRSVSWYQQTPGQGLQFLFEYFSETQRNKGNFPGRFSGRQFSNSRSEMNVSTLELGDSALYLCASSPLVWGGNEQYFGPGTRLTVT.

The CDR3 DNA is TGTGCCAGCAGCCAAGGTTTAGCGGGGGAGGACACTGAAGCTTTCTTT. Translating gives CASSQGLAGEDTEAFF. The chain couples TRBV7-9 to TRBJ1-1; D possibly corresponds to TRBD1 (5 bases). CDR3 length: 16 residues. The germline V and J ends were trimmed by 5 bases and 3 bases, with 19 bases remaining between them. The germline V gene encodes CDR1 SEHNR and CDR2 FQNEAQ (reference sequence).